Listed here are 27 T cell receptor beta chains from one sample, sequenced in a study of blood T cell repertoires in COVID-19. Profiled with immunoSEQ multiplex PCR; TCRdb holds only in-frame clones, not every one. There are fewer than 95,000 clones in the sample; around 89% occur only once, and approximately 0.5% lies in the top ten. The sequencing input was peripheral blood. These receptors were obtained from a man between 60 and 75 years old with acute or convalescent COVID-19.

The chain recombines TRBV6-5 with TRBJ1-2, with TRBD1 identical over 7 bases. The CDR3 covers 14 residues. The J segment lost 6 bases and the V segment lost 7 bases, leaving 11 bases of the junction unmatched. Germline-derived CDR1 and CDR2 are MNHEY and SVGAGI. This CDR3 reads CASTSPGQSNGYTF. The CDR3 DNA is TGTGCCAGCACGTCCCCGGGACAGTCGAATGGCTACACCTTC.

The chain links TRBV10-3 to TRBJ2-3, with a tentative D call TRBD1 (7 bases). This CDR3 region has 15 residues. V lost 7 bases and J 4 bases, leaving 18 bases between the germline ends. Germline assignment: CDR1 ENHRY and CDR2 SYGVKD. CDR3 in DNA: TGTGCCATCAATGCGGGGCAAGGGGGCGCAGATACGCAGTATTTT. Translation gives CAINAGQGGADTQYF.

This chain uses TRBV12-5 with TRBJ1-2, with D possibly being TRBD1 (5 bases). The CDR3 loop spans 15 amino acids. Deletions cut 3 bases from V and 2 bases from J, with 13 bases between. Germline assignment: CDR1 LGHNT and CDR2 FRNRAP. Written as DNA, the CDR3 is TGTGCTAGTGGTTTCCAGGGAGGGTTCAACTATGGCTACACCTTC. Encoded protein: CASGFQGGFNYGYTF.

This chain connects TRBV19 to TRBJ1-1, with 9 positions matching TRBD1. Trimming took 2 bases from V and 1 from J; bases not matched to a gene: 2. CDR3 length: 15 amino acids. Germline V lookup: CDR1 LNHDA, CDR2 SQIVND (reference sequence). In nucleotides, the CDR3 is TGTGCCAGTAGTATAAAGACAGGGGGGAACACTGAAGCTTTCTTT. Protein: CASSIKTGGNTEAFF.

CDR3 loop: CASSVADYSGTEAFF. The CDR3 nucleotides read TGTGCCAGCAGCGTAGCAGACTACTCGGGCACTGAAGCTTTCTTT. The chain is built from TRBV9 and TRBJ1-1; D not resolved. V lost 0 bases to trimming and J lost 4 bases, with 13 bases between them. The CDR3 sequence is 15 residues long. The germline V gene encodes CDR1 SGDLS and CDR2 YYNGEE. Combining the CDR3 with reference TRBV9 and TRBJ1-1 gives the whole variable domain DSGVTQTPKHLITATGQRVTLRCSPRSGDLSVYWYQQSLDQGLQFLIQYYNGEERAKGNILERFSAQQFPDLHSELNLSSLELGDSALYFCASSVADYSGTEAFFGQGTRLTVV.

The chain has TRBV5-1 and TRBJ1-5, with 7 bases identical to TRBD1. Germline V gene lookup returns CDR1 SGHRS and CDR2 YFSETQ. V lost 4 bases, J lost 0 bases, and 4 bases stayed unmatched. CDR3 length: 15 amino acids. The CDR3 loop is CASSIGTVSNQPQHF. The CDR3 DNA sequence: TGCGCCAGCAGCATCGGGACAGTTAGCAATCAGCCCCAGCATTTT. The entire variable domain, with the rest obtained from reference TRBV5-1 and TRBJ1-5, is as follows: KAGVTQTPRYLIKTRGQQVTLSCSPISGHRSVSWYQQTPGQGLQFLFEYFSETQRNKGNFPGRFSGRQFSNSRSEMNVSTLELGDSALYLCASSIGTVSNQPQHFGDGTRLSIL.

The rearrangement links TRBV6-5 to TRBJ1-3; TRBD1 matches at 11 bases. CDR1 and CDR2 from the germline V gene are MNHEY and SVGAGI. CDR3 size: 15 residues. With V trimmed by 4 bases and J by 8 bases, 7 bases remained unmatched. The CDR3 coding sequence is TGTGCCAGCAGTTTCGGACAGGGGGCAGGGGACACCATATATTTT. Amino acids: CASSFGQGAGDTIYF.

The chain joins TRBV10-3 to TRBJ2-1, with 9 bases aligning to TRBD2. Trimming took 0 bases from V and 3 from J; bases not matched to a gene: 6. CDR1 and CDR2 (germline): ENHRY, SYGVKD. CDR3 length: 17 amino acids. The CDR3 loop is CAISESAASGDYNEQFF. In nucleotides, the CDR3 is TGTGCCATCAGTGAGTCTGCTGCTAGCGGGGACTACAATGAGCAGTTCTTC.

The chain couples TRBV5-1 to TRBJ2-1; TRBD1 agrees at 8 bases. This CDR3 is 15 amino acids long. The germline gives CDR1 SGHRS, CDR2 YFSETQ. V shed 1 base, J shed 7 bases, and the junction held 7 bases outside the gene matches. CDR3 amino acids: CASSLSQGGPNEQFF. In DNA, the CDR3 is TGCGCCAGCAGCTTGTCACAGGGGGGACCTAATGAGCAGTTCTTC.

The rearrangement links TRBV5-1 to TRBJ2-5; TRBD2 matches at 10 bases. Germline trimming cut 1 base from V and 5 bases from J; bases unmatched to any gene: 5. CDR1 is SGHRS and CDR2 is YFSETQ in the germline V gene. CDR3 length: 15 amino acids. CDR3 in amino acids: CASSLFLAGAETQYF. CDR3 in DNA: TGCGCCAGCAGCTTGTTCCTAGCGGGAGCTGAGACCCAGTACTTC.

This chain joins TRBV2 and TRBJ2-2, with D perhaps TRBD2 (5 bases). This CDR3 region has 12 residues. V lost 4 bases and J lost 6, with 6 bases in between. From germline, CDR1 is SNHLY and CDR2 FYNNEI. The CDR3 is CASSVGAGELFF. The CDR3 DNA is TGTGCCAGCAGTGTCGGGGCCGGGGAGCTGTTTTTT.

The chain links TRBV18 to TRBJ1-2; the match to TRBD1 covers 8 bases. With 5 bases clipped from V and 4 bases from J, the junction kept 6 bases outside the gene matches. Germline-derived CDR1 and CDR2 are KGHSH and LQKENI. The CDR3 is made up of 14 amino acids. This CDR3 reads CASSDSDRAYGYTF. The CDR3 DNA reads as TGTGCCAGCTCAGATTCGGACAGGGCCTATGGCTACACCTTC.

The CDR3 DNA is TGTGCCAGTAGTTCCGCAGTGGGTGGGCACCTAAACGGCTACACCTTC. Its translation: CASSSAVGGHLNGYTF. V and J are TRBV19 and TRBJ1-2; no reliable D call. The CDR3 is made up of 16 amino acids. Germline lookup yields CDR1 LNHDA and CDR2 SQIVND (reference sequence). Between the trimmed V and J ends, which lost 5 bases and 8 bases, there was a span of 24 bases.

This chain links TRBV11-3 with TRBJ2-2; D might be TRBD2 (6 bases). This CDR3 region has 17 residues. V lost 1 base to trimming and J lost 0 bases, with 12 bases between them. Germline V lookup: CDR1 SGHNT, CDR2 YENEEA. The CDR3 here is CASSLGLGGANTGELFF. As DNA, the CDR3 is TGTGCCAGCAGCTTAGGTTTGGGCGGGGCGAACACCGGGGAGCTGTTTTTT.

The chain joins TRBV19 to TRBJ1-4; D remains ambiguous. The germline V and J ends were trimmed by 3 bases and 0 bases, with 11 bases remaining between them. CDR3 size: 16 residues. Per the germline V gene, CDR1 is LNHDA and CDR2 is SQIVND (reference sequence). CDR3 coding DNA: TGTGCCAGTAGTATGGGCAGTACCGCAACTAATGAAAAACTGTTTTTT. Translated, it gives CASSMGSTATNEKLFF.

CDR3 sequence: CASTVQGSYNEQFF. Here the CDR3 DNA reads TGTGCCAGCACCGTACAGGGGTCCTACAATGAGCAGTTCTTC. The chain links TRBV6-5 to TRBJ2-1; 7 bases map to TRBD1. There are 14 residues in the CDR3. J gave up 1 base and V 7 bases, and 4 bases lay outside the gene matches. Germline V gives CDR1 MNHEY, CDR2 SVGAGI.

The rearrangement joins TRBV30 to TRBJ2-5; D gene uncertain. Germline values: CDR1 GTSNPN, CDR2 SVGIG (reference sequence). The ends were cut back, 1 base at V and 6 bases at J, with 12 bases in the middle. The CDR3 runs to 13 residues. The DNA for the CDR3 is TGTGCCTGGAGTGACAGAGCTCCTAAGACCCAGTACTTC. This sequence encodes CAWSDRAPKTQYF.

The chain carries TRBV21-1 and TRBJ2-7; TRBD2 is the table's D call and was not checked against the DNA. TRBV21-1 is tagged as a pseudogene. The CDR3 sequence is 15 residues long. The CDR3 nucleotides read TGTGCCAGCAGCAAGGTAAGCGGCAGCTCCTACGAGCAGTACTTC. Translation gives CASSKVSGSSYEQYF.

The rearrangement uses TRBV7-9 and TRBJ2-2; 7 bases fit TRBD1. The CDR3 extends over 16 amino acids. The junction had 4 bases not matched to a gene; V was cut back by 1 base and J by 2 bases. CDR1 and CDR2 (germline): SEHNR, FQNEAQ (reference sequence). This CDR3 reads CASSLGTGHNTGELFF. CDR3 in DNA: TGTGCCAGCAGCTTAGGGACAGGACACAACACCGGGGAGCTGTTTTTT.

The chain links TRBV20-1 to TRBJ2-7; no firm D call. In germline, CDR1 is DFQATT, CDR2 SNEGSKA (reference sequence). V was cut by 3 bases and J by 5 bases, with 8 bases left in between. CDR3 length equals 11 residues. This CDR3 is CSASTVNEQYF. In DNA form, the CDR3 reads TGCAGTGCTAGTACTGTTAACGAGCAGTACTTC.

The chain employs TRBV9 and TRBJ2-5, with D maybe TRBD2 (6 bases). Deletions cut 0 bases from V and 5 bases from J, with 8 bases between. The CDR3 consists of 13 residues. Germline CDR1 reads SGDLS; CDR2 reads YYNGEE. Written as DNA, the CDR3 is TGTGCCAGCAGCGTAGCGGGAGCGGAGACCCAGTACTTC. Its translation is CASSVAGAETQYF.

The gene calls are TRBV30 and TRBJ2-7; 7 bases line up with TRBD1. The germline CDR1 and CDR2 sequences are GTSNPN and SVGIG (reference sequence). The CDR3 extends over 14 amino acids. The V segment lost 5 bases and the J segment 3 bases; nucleotides outside the gene matches: 10. The CDR3 nucleotides are TGTGCCTGGGGATACAGGGGCCTCCTCTACGAGCAGTACTTC. It yields the protein CAWGYRGLLYEQYF.

To note about this clone: Other DNA sequences in this sample translate to the same CDR3. V gene TRBV2 combines with J gene TRBJ1-1; D not certain. Germline V gene data show CDR1 as SNHLY and CDR2 as FYNNEI. The CDR3 spans 13 residues. V shed 7 bases and J shed 0 bases, with 9 bases lying between them. The CDR3 is CASTYGMNTEAFF. As DNA, the CDR3 is TGTGCCAGCACTTACGGGATGAACACTGAAGCTTTCTTT.

The chain carries TRBV11-2 and TRBJ2-7; 9 positions agree with TRBD2. Germline lookup yields CDR1 SGHAT and CDR2 FQNNGV. The length of the CDR3 is 16 residues. The V segment lost 5 bases and the J segment 0 bases; nucleotides outside the gene matches: 8. The CDR3 reads CASSLTSGSSSYEQYF. The CDR3 DNA is TGTGCCAGCAGCCTCACTAGCGGGTCCAGCTCCTACGAGCAGTACTTC.

V usage is TRBV15 and J usage is TRBJ2-5, with TRBD2 matching 11 bases. The J segment lost 1 base and the V segment lost 5 bases, leaving 3 bases of the junction unmatched. This CDR3 has 15 residues. Germline-derived CDR1 and CDR2 are LNHNV and YYDKDF (reference sequence). The CDR3 spells CATSRLAGFQETQYF. CDR3 DNA sequence: TGTGCCACCAGCCGACTAGCGGGATTCCAAGAGACCCAGTACTTC.

V and J are TRBV18 and TRBJ2-1; TRBD2 aligns across 8 bases. Looked up from germline, CDR1 is KGHSH and CDR2 is LQKENI. J gave up 5 bases and V 3 bases, and 9 bases lay outside the gene matches. This CDR3 is 16 amino acids long. Here the CDR3 reads CASSPPAGRGDNEQFF. CDR3 DNA: TGTGCCAGCTCACCCCCGGCTGGGCGGGGGGACAATGAGCAGTTCTTC.

This sequence joins TRBV19 and TRBJ2-1, with 13 bases fitting TRBD2. V dropped 6 bases and J dropped 7; count of bases not matched to a gene: 3. The germline V gene has CDR1 LNHDA and CDR2 SQIVND (reference sequence). This CDR3 has 14 amino acids. In DNA, the CDR3 is TGTGCCAGTAGCGCGACTAGCGGGGGGAATGAGCAGTTCTTC. This sequence encodes CASSATSGGNEQFF.